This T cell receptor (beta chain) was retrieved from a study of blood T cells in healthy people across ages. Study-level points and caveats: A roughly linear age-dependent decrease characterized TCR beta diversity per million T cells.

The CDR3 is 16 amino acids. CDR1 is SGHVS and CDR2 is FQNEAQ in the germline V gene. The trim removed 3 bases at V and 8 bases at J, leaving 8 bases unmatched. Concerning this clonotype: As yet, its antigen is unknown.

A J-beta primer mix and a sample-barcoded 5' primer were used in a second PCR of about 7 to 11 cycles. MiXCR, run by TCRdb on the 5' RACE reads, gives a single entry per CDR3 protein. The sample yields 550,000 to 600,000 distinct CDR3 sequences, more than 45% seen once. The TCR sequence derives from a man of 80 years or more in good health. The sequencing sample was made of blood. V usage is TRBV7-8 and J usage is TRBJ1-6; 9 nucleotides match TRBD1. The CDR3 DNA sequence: TGTGCCAGCAGCTTTTTACAGGGGGCCCTTGATTCACCCCTCCACTTT. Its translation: CASSFLQGALDSPLHF.